Following are 27 T cell receptor beta chains from one sample sequenced in a study of vaccination effects on CD4 cells after COVID-19. Sequenced by immunoSEQ multiplex PCR; TCRdb stores in-frame clones only, minus some. Counted here are roughly 60,000 clones, under 80% occurring once; the ten biggest clones make up under 30%. With around ten days of culture completed, CD4+ T cells were isolated. These receptors are not linked to any known antigen. The input for sequencing was CD4+ T cells from PBMCs cultured without peptide, taken before COVID-19 vaccination. These receptors came from a human donor who had a prior SARS-CoV-2 infection.

This chain joins TRBV30 and TRBJ2-3; TRBD1 aligns across 9 bases. Germline V gene sequence: CDR1 GTSNPN, CDR2 SVGIG (reference sequence). The CDR3 spans 16 residues. V lost 1 base and J lost 6; bases outside the gene matches: 11. CDR3 nucleotide sequence: TGTGCCTGGAGTGGAGGACAGGGGCGCGTAGCGGATACGCAGTATTTT. It codes for CAWSGGQGRVADTQYF. The variable domain in full, with the rest retrieved from reference TRBV30 and TRBJ2-3, is SQTIHQWPATLVQPVGSPLSLECTVEGTSNPNLYWYRQAAGRGLQLLFYSVGIGQISSEVPQNLSASRPQDRQFILSSKKLLLSDSGFYLCAWSGGQGRVADTQYFGPGTRLTVL.

This clone was seen just once. The V gene is TRBV19, the J gene TRBJ2-7, with a weak D call TRBD2 (5 bases). CDR3 length equals 13 residues. CDR1 and CDR2 (germline): LNHDA, SQIVND (reference sequence). Deletions cut 1 base from V and 4 bases from J, with 8 bases between. The CDR3 DNA sequence: TGTGCCAGTAGTATAGTGGGGAGTTACGAGCAGTACTTC. Residues: CASSIVGSYEQYF.

V usage is TRBV19 and J usage is TRBJ2-3, with 9 nucleotides matching TRBD1. The V and J ends lost 3 bases and 1 base, in that order; junction bases with no gene match: 2. The length of the CDR3 is 15 residues. Per the germline V gene, CDR1 is LNHDA and CDR2 is SQIVND (reference sequence). CDR3 bases: TGTGCCAGTAGTATCCGGACAGGGGGCACAGATACGCAGTATTTT. Translating it yields CASSIRTGGTDTQYF.

The chain links TRBV24-1 to TRBJ2-1; TRBD2 matches at 11 bases. Germline CDR1 KGHDR, CDR2 SFDVKD. The CDR3 sequence is 16 residues long. V was pared by 6 bases and J by 7 bases, with 10 bases of the junction left unmatched. CDR3 nucleotide sequence: TGTGCCACCAGTCCCCTTAGCGGGAGGGCCCAGAATGAGCAGTTCTTC. This translates into CATSPLSGRAQNEQFF.

The V and J genes are TRBV9 and TRBJ2-1; D may be TRBD1 (5 bases). Trimming left V 4 bases short and J 1 base short, with 15 bases between. Germline V gives CDR1 SGDLS, CDR2 YYNGEE. The CDR3 loop spans 16 amino acids. The CDR3 reads CASSTPQGGSYNEQFF. DNA of the CDR3: TGTGCCAGCAGCACCCCCCAGGGCGGTTCCTACAATGAGCAGTTCTTC.

The chain carries TRBV6-5 and TRBJ1-2; weak D call: TRBD1 (5 bases). Germline-derived CDR1 and CDR2 are MNHEY and SVGAGI. Trimming removed 1 base at V and 1 base at J, with 7 bases between. CDR3 length equals 14 residues. The CDR3 is CASSYFRGNYGYTF. CDR3 DNA: TGTGCCAGCAGTTACTTTAGGGGTAACTATGGCTACACCTTC.

The CDR3: CASSLGLAVGYEQYF. CDR3 sequence (DNA): TGTGCCAGCAGTTTGGGACTAGCGGTGGGATACGAGCAGTACTTC. This sequence joins TRBV6-2 or TRBV6-3 and TRBJ2-7, with 11 bases identical to TRBD2. The ends lost 4 bases at V and 4 bases at J; junction bases unmatched: 6. The CDR3 consists of 15 residues. Germline loops: CDR1 MNHEY, CDR2 SVGEGT.

CDR3 DNA: TGTGCTAGTGGCCAGGGCCCCAACACCGGGGAGCTGTTTTTT. Its protein product is CASGQGPNTGELFF. This chain uses TRBV12-5 with TRBJ2-2; tentative D call: TRBD1 (5 bases). Trimming left V 6 bases short and J 2 bases short, with 10 bases between. The CDR3 is 14 residues long. Per germline, CDR1 LGHNT and CDR2 FRNRAP.

This chain links TRBV7-2 with TRBJ2-3, with 7 bases matching TRBD2. Germline V gene lookup returns CDR1 SGHTA and CDR2 FQGNSA. Trimming at V came to 1 base and at J to 0 bases, leaving 10 bases not matched to a gene. The CDR3 consists of 18 residues. The CDR3 loop is CASSLEGRGKTSTDTQYF. CDR3 sequence (DNA): TGTGCCAGCAGCTTAGAGGGGCGGGGGAAAACCAGCACAGATACGCAGTATTTT.

V usage is TRBV28 and J usage is TRBJ2-5, with 7 nucleotides matching TRBD2. The V gene's germline CDR1 is MDHEN and CDR2 SYDVKM. V lost 6 bases and J lost 5; bases outside the gene matches: 15. The CDR3 covers 16 residues. The CDR3 loop is CASSRPPGSAGETQYF. In nucleotides, the CDR3 is TGTGCCAGCAGCCGTCCCCCGGGGTCAGCGGGGGAGACCCAGTACTTC.

The genes are TRBV11-2 and TRBJ2-7, with D perhaps given as TRBD1 or TRBD2 (5 bases each). Germline CDR1 SGHAT, CDR2 FQNNGV. This CDR3 is built from 12 residues. The V and J ends lost 1 base and 12 bases respectively, with 13 bases between them. CDR3 sequence (DNA): TGTGCCAGCAGCTTAGGGGGACCCACGGGGTACTTC. This translates into CASSLGGPTGYF.

The chain has TRBV2 and TRBJ1-5; D remains unclear. Between the trimmed V and J ends, which lost 6 bases and 4 bases, there was a span of 7 bases. The CDR3 consists of 12 residues. CDR1 is SNHLY and CDR2 is FYNNEI in the germline V gene. CDR3 region: CASRRANQPQHF. In DNA form, the CDR3 reads TGTGCCAGCAGGCGGGCGAATCAGCCCCAGCATTTT. Complete variable domain (other parts from reference TRBV2 and TRBJ1-5): EPEVTQTPSHQVTQMGQEVILRCVPISNHLYFYWYRQILGQKVEFLVSFYNNEISEKSEIFDDQFSVERPDGSNFTLKIRSTKLEDSAMYFCASRRANQPQHFGDGTRLSIL.

The J gene is TRBJ2-1, the V gene TRBV30; 7 positions agree with TRBD2. After removal of 5 bases from V and 7 bases from J, the junction contained 2 bases not matched to a gene. The CDR3 is 11 amino acids. The germline CDR1 and CDR2 sequences are GTSNPN and SVGIG (reference sequence). CDR3 DNA sequence: TGTGCCTGGGGACTAGTAAATGAGCAGTTCTTC. Translating it yields CAWGLVNEQFF.

The V call is TRBV12-5, the J call TRBJ1-4, with TRBD1 matching over 7 bases. Looked up from germline, CDR1 is LGHNT and CDR2 is FRNRAP. CDR3 length: 19 residues. The V segment lost 0 bases and the J segment 7 bases; nucleotides outside the gene matches: 17. The CDR3 nucleotides are TGTGCTAGTGGTTTGGTACTTAATGGTGAAGACAGGGTTGGTGAAAAACTGTTTTTT. This codes for CASGLVLNGEDRVGEKLFF.

This sequence joins TRBV2 and TRBJ1-6; no clear D. This CDR3 has 13 residues. Germline lookup yields CDR1 SNHLY and CDR2 FYNNEI. Deletions cut 4 bases from V and 7 bases from J, with 8 bases between. DNA for the CDR3: TGTGCCAGCAGTGGACCGTTAAATTCACCCCTCCACTTT. It translates to CASSGPLNSPLHF.

The rearrangement uses TRBV6-5 and TRBJ1-2; D gene unclear. The CDR3 length is 13 residues. Germline lookup yields CDR1 MNHEY and CDR2 SVGAGI. Trimming left V 2 bases short and J 5 bases short, with 9 bases between. CDR3 DNA sequence: TGTGCCAGCAGTTACAACGCAGGTTATGGCTACACCTTC. This gives the protein CASSYNAGYGYTF.

The chain links TRBV5-1 to TRBJ2-3; D uncertain. Trimming took off 2 bases at V and 2 bases at J, with 6 bases between the two ends. CDR1 is SGHRS and CDR2 is YFSETQ in the germline V gene. The CDR3 contains 13 residues. Written as DNA, the CDR3 is TGCGCCAGCAGCTTTGCAACCACAGATACGCAGTATTTT. It specifies CASSFATTDTQYF.

V and J are TRBV20-1 and TRBJ1-5; D is unclear. This CDR3 spans 14 amino acids. The V and J ends lost 3 bases and 7 bases respectively, with 16 bases between them. Germline loops: CDR1 DFQATT, CDR2 SNEGSKA (reference sequence). CDR3 loop: CSASSQPEGQPQHF. CDR3 in DNA: TGCAGTGCTAGTAGTCAGCCTGAAGGGCAGCCCCAGCATTTT.

The V gene is TRBV7-6, the J gene TRBJ2-7, with 9 bases identical to TRBD1. The CDR3 loop spans 16 amino acids. Unmatched junction bases numbered 8, after V lost 1 base and J lost 4 bases. CDR1 and CDR2 (germline): SGHVS, FNYEAQ. CDR3 DNA sequence: TGTGCCAGCAGCTTAGGCCGGGACAGGGTAAAATACGAGCAGTACTTC. It specifies CASSLGRDRVKYEQYF.

The chain uses TRBV9 and TRBJ2-7, with D possibly matching TRBD2 (6 bases). V was pared by 5 bases and J by 6 bases, with 18 bases between. The germline V gene encodes CDR1 SGDLS and CDR2 YYNGEE. This CDR3 is 14 amino acids long. The CDR3, as DNA: TGTGCCAGCAGTCCCGATGGGAGGACCCGCGAGCAGTACTTC. Its translation is CASSPDGRTREQYF.

The genes are TRBV7-6 and TRBJ2-7; D possibly corresponds to TRBD1 (6 bases). Per germline, CDR1 SGHVS and CDR2 FNYEAQ. V was pared by 6 bases and J by 6 bases, with 15 bases between. CDR3 size: 13 residues. CDR3 DNA: TGTGCCAGCAGTAACCAACAGGGCTCCGAGCAGTACTTC. Encoded protein: CASSNQQGSEQYF.

The rearrangement joins TRBV19 to TRBJ2-7; the D gene is possibly TRBD2 (6 bases). Per germline, CDR1 LNHDA and CDR2 SQIVND (reference sequence). Trimming left V 5 bases short and J 9 bases short, with 20 bases between. CDR3 size: 14 residues. This chain's CDR3 is CASSSGDLPGGQYF. CDR3 in DNA: TGTGCCAGTAGTTCCGGCGACCTTCCCGGGGGGCAGTACTTC. The entire variable domain, with the rest obtained from reference TRBV19 and TRBJ2-7, is as follows: DGGITQSPKYLFRKEGQNVTLSCEQNLNHDAMYWYRQDPGQGLRLIYYSQIVNDFQKGDIAEGYSVSREKKESFPLTVTSAQKNPTAFYLCASSSGDLPGGQYFGPGTRLTVT.

V gene TRBV5-5 combines with J gene TRBJ1-1, with D perhaps TRBD1 (5 bases). The CDR3 runs 14 residues. CDR1 is SGHKS and CDR2 is YYEKEE in the germline V gene (reference sequence). V lost 4 bases to trimming and J lost 5 bases, with 15 bases between them. CDR3 loop: CASSTGTGGTEAFF. The CDR3 nucleotides read TGTGCCAGCAGCACCGGGACGGGGGGGACTGAAGCTTTCTTT.

The CDR3 is CASSLNQGIGETQYF. In DNA, the CDR3 is TGTGCCAGCAGCTTAAATCAGGGGATCGGGGAGACCCAGTACTTC. The rearrangement uses TRBV5-4 and TRBJ2-5; TRBD1 is a possible D gene (6 bases). V lost 2 bases, J lost 5 bases, and 16 bases lay in between. CDR3 length: 15 residues. The germline V gene has CDR1 SGHNT and CDR2 YYREEE (reference sequence).

This chain uses TRBV11-2 with TRBJ1-2, with 10 positions matching TRBD1. The V gene's germline CDR1 is SGHAT and CDR2 FQNNGV. The CDR3 is 17 residues long. V dropped 5 bases and J dropped 8; count of bases not matched to a gene: 17. The CDR3 is CASSPISRDRGVPGYTF. The DNA of the CDR3 is TGTGCCAGCAGCCCTATAAGCCGGGACAGGGGCGTTCCAGGCTACACCTTC.

This chain connects TRBV2 to TRBJ1-6; D uncertain. V shed 8 bases and J shed 5 bases, with 10 bases lying between them. This CDR3 has 13 amino acids. The germline gives CDR1 SNHLY, CDR2 FYNNEI. This chain's CDR3 is CASGGLNNSPLHF. DNA of the CDR3: TGTGCCAGCGGAGGACTAAATAATTCACCCCTCCACTTT.

This clone was observed a few times. The J gene is TRBJ2-1, the V gene TRBV11-3; D ambiguous. Germline V gene data show CDR1 as SGHNT and CDR2 as YENEEA. The CDR3 totals 13 residues. V lost 8 bases and J 0 bases, leaving 8 bases between the germline ends. The CDR3 loop is CASEMSSYNEQFF. In DNA, the CDR3 is TGTGCCAGCGAGATGAGCTCCTACAATGAGCAGTTCTTC.